This T cell receptor beta chain derives from a study of esophageal squamous cell carcinoma under preoperative chemotherapy. TCRdb called the PCR reads again in MiXCR, with one record for every CDR3 protein. In the table there are about 32,000 distinct CDR3 sequences, 40% to 65% of which are singletons. CDR1 SGHVS and CDR2 FQNEAQ come from the germline V gene. This CDR3 comprises 15 residues. Trimming took off 3 bases at V and 9 bases at J, with 18 bases between the two ends. The time point: after preoperative PTX-NDP chemotherapy. This clonotype turned up a few times. This TCR was recovered from a human donor with esophageal squamous cell carcinoma. The donor label of this sample is uncertain. This material was acquired from a patient given preoperative chemotherapy. This chain joins TRBV7-8 and TRBJ2-1, with D possibly TRBD2 on 5 matching bases. For the CDR3, the DNA is TGTGCCAGCAGCTTGGTGGCGGGTAGCGTGGGTGAGCAGTTCTTC. This codes for CASSLVAGSVGEQFF.